This TCR beta chain emerged from a study of Ad26.COV2.S vaccination and SARS-CoV-2 variants. Study context: The donor participated in the COV1001 trial, in its Ad26.COV2.S arm.

The CDR3 is made up of 17 amino acids. Germline CDR1 and CDR2: LGHNA and YSLEER. V shed 0 bases and J shed 0 bases, with 15 bases lying between them. This table comes from immunoSEQ multiplex PCR, and its TCRdb copy is limited to in-frame clones, with some not included. The sample yields more than 300,000 clones, approximately 86% seen once. The treatment denotes: 15 to 20 received Ad26.COV2.S at low or high dose, single or two shots; 5 received placebo; per-sample allocation not given. It was on day 63 after the first vaccine or placebo injection that samples were taken. The rearrangement uses TRBV4-3 and TRBJ2-7; a weak D match, TRBD1 (6 bases). The sample in question was peripheral blood, obtained in a trial of Ad26.COV2.S vaccine versus placebo. The clonotype comes from a person between 18 and 59 years old who received the Ad26.COV2.S COVID-19 vaccine or a placebo. This chain's CDR3 is CASSQDWAGRGSYEQYF. CDR3 nucleotide sequence: TGCGCCAGCAGCCAAGATTGGGCGGGCAGGGGCTCCTACGAGCAGTACTTC.